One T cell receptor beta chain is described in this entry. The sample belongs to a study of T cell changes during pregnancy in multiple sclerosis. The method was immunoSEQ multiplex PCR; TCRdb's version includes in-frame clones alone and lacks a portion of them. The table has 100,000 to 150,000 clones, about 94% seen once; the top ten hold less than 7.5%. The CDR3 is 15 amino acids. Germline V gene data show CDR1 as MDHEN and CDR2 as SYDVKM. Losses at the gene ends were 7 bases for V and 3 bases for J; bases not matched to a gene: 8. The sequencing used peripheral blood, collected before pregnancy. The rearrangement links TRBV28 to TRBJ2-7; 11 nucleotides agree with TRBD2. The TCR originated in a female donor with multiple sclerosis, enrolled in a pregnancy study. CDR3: CASTVSGRAVYEQYF. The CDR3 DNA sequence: TGTGCCAGCACCGTTAGCGGGAGGGCCGTCTACGAGCAGTACTTC.